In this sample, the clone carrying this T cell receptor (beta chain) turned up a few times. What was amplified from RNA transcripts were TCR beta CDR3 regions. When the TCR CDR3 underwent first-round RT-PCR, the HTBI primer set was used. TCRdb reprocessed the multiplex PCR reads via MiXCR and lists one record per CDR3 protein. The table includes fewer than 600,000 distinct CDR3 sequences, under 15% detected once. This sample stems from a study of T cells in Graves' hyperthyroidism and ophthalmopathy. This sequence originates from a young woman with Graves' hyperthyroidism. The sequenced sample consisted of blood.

The CDR3: CASGGGSGGYTF. The CDR3 DNA sequence: TGTGCCAGCGGGGGGGGAAGCGGTGGCTACACCTTC. The rearrangement uses TRBV7-9 and TRBJ1-2; maybe TRBD1 (5 bases). CDR1 is SEHNR and CDR2 is FQNEAQ in the germline V gene (reference sequence). The CDR3 is made up of 12 amino acids. V shed 8 bases and J shed 7 bases, with 14 bases lying between them.